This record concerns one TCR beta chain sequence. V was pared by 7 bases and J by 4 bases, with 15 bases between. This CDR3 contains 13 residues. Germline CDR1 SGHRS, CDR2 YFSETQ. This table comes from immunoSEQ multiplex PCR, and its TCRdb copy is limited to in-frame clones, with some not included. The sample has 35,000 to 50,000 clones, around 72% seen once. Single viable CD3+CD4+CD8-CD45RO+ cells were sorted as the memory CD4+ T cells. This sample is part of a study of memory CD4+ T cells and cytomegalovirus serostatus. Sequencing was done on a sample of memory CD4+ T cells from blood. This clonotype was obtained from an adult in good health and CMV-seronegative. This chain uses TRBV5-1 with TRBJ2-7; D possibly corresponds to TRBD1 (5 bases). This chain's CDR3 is CASGRGAEYEQYF. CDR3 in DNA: TGCGCCAGCGGTAGGGGTGCGGAATACGAGCAGTACTTC.